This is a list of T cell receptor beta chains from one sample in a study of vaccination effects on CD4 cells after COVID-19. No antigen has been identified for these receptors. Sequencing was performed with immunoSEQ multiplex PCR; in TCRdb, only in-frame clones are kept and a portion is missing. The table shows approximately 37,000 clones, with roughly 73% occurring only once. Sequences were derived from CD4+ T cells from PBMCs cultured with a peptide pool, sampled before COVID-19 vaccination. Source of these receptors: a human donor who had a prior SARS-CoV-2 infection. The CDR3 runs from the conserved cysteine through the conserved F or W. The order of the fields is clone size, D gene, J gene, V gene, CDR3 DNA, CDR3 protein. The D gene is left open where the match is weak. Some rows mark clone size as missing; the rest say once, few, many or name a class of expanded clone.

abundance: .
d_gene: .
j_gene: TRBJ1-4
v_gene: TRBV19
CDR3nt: TGTGCCAGTAGCCTAACCGACGTGGGGGCAGGAGAAAAACTGTTTTTT
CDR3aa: CASSLTDVGAGEKLFF

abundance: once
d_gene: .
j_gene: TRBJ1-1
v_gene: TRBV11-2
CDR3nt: TGTGCCAGCAGCTTAGTGGGGAACACTGAAGCTTTCTTT
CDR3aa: CASSLVGNTEAFF

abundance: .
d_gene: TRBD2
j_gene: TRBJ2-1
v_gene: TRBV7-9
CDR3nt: TGTGCCAGCACTCTAGCGGGAGTTTACAATGAGCAGTTCTTC
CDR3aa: CASTLAGVYNEQFF

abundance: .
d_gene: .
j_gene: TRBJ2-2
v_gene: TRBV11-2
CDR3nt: TGTGCCAGCAGCTTTATACCTGTCGGCGGCACCGGGGAGCTGTTTTTT
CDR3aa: CASSFIPVGGTGELFF

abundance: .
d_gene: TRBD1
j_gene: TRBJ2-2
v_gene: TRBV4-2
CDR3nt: TGTGCCAGCACCCTAGCCGGGACAGGGCTAACCGGGGAGCTGTTTTTT
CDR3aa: CASTLAGTGLTGELFF

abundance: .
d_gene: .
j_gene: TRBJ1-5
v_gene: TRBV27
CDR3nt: TGTGCCAGCAGTCTCCACAGGCGGGGCAATCAGCCCCAGCATTTT
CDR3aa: CASSLHRRGNQPQHF

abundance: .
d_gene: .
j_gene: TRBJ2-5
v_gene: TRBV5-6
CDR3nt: TGTGCCAGCAGCCGCCCGACTCACCAAGAGACCCAGTACTTC
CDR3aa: CASSRPTHQETQYF

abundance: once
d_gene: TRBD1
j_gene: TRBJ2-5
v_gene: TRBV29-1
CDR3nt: TGCAGCGTGCGGACAGGGAGCCAACAAGAGACCCAGTACTTC
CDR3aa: CSVRTGSQQETQYF

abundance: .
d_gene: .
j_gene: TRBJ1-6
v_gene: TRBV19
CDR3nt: TGTGCCGCCAGTTTGAGGGCTAATTCACCCCTCCACTTT
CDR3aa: CAASLRANSPLHF

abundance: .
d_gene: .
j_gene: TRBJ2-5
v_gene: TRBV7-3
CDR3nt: TGTGCCAGCAGCTTAGGGCTAGCGATACAAGAGACCCAGTACTTC
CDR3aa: CASSLGLAIQETQYF

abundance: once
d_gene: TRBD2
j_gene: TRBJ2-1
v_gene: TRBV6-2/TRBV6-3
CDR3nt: TGTGCCAGCAGTTACTCCCGCACGGGACTAGAGCAGTTCTTC
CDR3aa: CASSYSRTGLEQFF

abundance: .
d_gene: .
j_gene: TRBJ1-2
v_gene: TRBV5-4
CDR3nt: TGTGCCAGCAGCTTGGATCGGCTAGGGTCCAGGTATGGCTACACCTTC
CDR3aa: CASSLDRLGSRYGYTF

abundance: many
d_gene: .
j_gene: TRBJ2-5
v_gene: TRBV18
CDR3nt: TGTGCCAGCTCACCAGTGGGGTCTAAAGAGACCCAGTACTTC
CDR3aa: CASSPVGSKETQYF

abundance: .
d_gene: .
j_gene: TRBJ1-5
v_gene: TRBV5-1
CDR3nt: TGCGCCAGCAGCTTGGCAGGTTCGGGCAATCAGCCCCAGCATTTT
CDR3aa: CASSLAGSGNQPQHF

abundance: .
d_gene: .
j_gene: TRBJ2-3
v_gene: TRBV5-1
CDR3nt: TGCGCCAGCACCCTTACGTCTCCTAGCGACGATACGCAGTATTTT
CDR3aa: CASTLTSPSDDTQYF

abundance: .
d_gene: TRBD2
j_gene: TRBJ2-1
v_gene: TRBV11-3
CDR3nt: TGTGCCAGCAGCTTTGGACTAGCGGGAGCCAATGAGCAGTTCTTC
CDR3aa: CASSFGLAGANEQFF

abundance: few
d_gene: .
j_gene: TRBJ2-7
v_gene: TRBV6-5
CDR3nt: TGTGCCAGCCAGTCAGGGCTTCACAAATCCTACGAGCAGTACTTC
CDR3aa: CASQSGLHKSYEQYF

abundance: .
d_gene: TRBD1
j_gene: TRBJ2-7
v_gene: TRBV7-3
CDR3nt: TGTGCCAGCAGCCTAGGGGGACAGGGCTCGTCCGAGCAGTACTTC
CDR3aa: CASSLGGQGSSEQYF

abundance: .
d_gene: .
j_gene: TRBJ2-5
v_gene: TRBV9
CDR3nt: TGTGCCAGCAGCGTAGCCAGTATGGGGACCCAGTACTTC
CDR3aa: CASSVASMGTQYF

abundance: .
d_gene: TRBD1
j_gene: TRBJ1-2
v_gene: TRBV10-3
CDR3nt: TGTGCCATCAGTGAGCCGAACAGGGGGATAAAACGAGGCTACACCTTC
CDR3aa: CAISEPNRGIKRGYTF

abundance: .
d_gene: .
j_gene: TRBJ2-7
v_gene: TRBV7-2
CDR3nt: TGTGCCAGCAGCTTGGCCGTCGGCGGCTACGAGCAGTACTTC
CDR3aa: CASSLAVGGYEQYF

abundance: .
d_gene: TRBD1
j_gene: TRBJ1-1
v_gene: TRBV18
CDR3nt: TGTGCCAGCTCACCGGACAGGGGCCATTCTGCAGCTTTCTTT
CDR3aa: CASSPDRGHSAAFF

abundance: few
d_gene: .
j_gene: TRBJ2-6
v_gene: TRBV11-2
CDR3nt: TGTGCCAGCAGCTTCCAGGTATCTGGGGCCAACGTCCTGACTTTC
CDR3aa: CASSFQVSGANVLTF

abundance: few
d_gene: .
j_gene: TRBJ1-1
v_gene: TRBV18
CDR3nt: TGTGCCAGCTCAAAAAACAGGTTCGGTAACACTGAAGCTTTCTTT
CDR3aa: CASSKNRFGNTEAFF

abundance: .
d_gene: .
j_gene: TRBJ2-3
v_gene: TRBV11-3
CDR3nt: TGTGCCAGCAGCTCCCCCCCGGGTCGGCTAGGAGAAGCAGATACGCAGTATTTT
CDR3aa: CASSSPPGRLGEADTQYF

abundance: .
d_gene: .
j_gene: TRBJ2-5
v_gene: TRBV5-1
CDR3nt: TGCGCCAGCAGTGCCAGGGGCACGGCAGAGACCCAGTACTTC
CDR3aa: CASSARGTAETQYF

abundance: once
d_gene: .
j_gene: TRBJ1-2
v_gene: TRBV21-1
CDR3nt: TGTGCCAGCAGCTTTGTGAGACAGGGGGCTTCGGGCTATGGCTACACCTTC
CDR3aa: CASSFVRQGASGYGYTF

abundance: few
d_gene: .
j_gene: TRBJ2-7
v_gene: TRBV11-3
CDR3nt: TGTGCCAGCAGCTCGGGACGAATCCCAACCTACGAGCAGTACTTC
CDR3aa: CASSSGRIPTYEQYF

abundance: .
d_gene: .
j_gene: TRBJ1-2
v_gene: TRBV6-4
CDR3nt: TGTGCCAGCAGTGTCCACGGTGGAGGGCTAAACTATGGCTACACCTTC
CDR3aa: CASSVHGGGLNYGYTF

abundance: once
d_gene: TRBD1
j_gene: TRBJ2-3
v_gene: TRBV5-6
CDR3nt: TGTGCCAGCAGCCCCGGGACAGTGAGCACAGATACGCAGTATTTT
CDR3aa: CASSPGTVSTDTQYF

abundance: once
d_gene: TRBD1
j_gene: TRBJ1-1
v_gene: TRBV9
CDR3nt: TGTGCCAGCAGCGTAGATCCAGGGGGAACTGAAGCTTTCTTT
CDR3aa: CASSVDPGGTEAFF

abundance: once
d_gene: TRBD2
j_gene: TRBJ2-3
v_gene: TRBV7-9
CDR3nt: TGTGCCAGCAGCTTCGGTTCGGAACTAGCGGGGGGGCCTGATACGCAGTATTTT
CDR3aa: CASSFGSELAGGPDTQYF

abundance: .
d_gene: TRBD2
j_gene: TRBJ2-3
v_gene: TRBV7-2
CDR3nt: TGTGCCAGCAGCTTGAGGGCAGCGGGGGGGCATACAGATACGCAGTATTTT
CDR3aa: CASSLRAAGGHTDTQYF

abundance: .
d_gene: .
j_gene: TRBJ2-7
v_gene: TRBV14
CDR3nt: TGTGCCAGCAGCCCTGGGGCTAGCGATGTCTACGAGCAGTACTTC
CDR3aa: CASSPGASDVYEQYF

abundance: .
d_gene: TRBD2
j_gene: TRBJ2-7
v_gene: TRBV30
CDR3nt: TGTGCCTGGAGCTTAAAGACCGGGACTAGCGGGAGGCCCCAGTACTTC
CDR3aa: CAWSLKTGTSGRPQYF

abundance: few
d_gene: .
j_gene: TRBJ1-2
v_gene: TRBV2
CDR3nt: TGTGCCAGCTACGCGGGGAACGACGGCTATGGCTACACCTTC
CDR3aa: CASYAGNDGYGYTF

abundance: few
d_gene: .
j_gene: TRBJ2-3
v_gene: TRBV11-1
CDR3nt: TGTGCCAGCAGCGTACCATCTCTCGGCACAGATACGCAGTATTTT
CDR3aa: CASSVPSLGTDTQYF

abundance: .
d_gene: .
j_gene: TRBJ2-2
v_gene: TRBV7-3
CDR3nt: TGTGCCAGCAGCCGAGATCCCACCGGGGAGCTGTTTTTT
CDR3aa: CASSRDPTGELFF

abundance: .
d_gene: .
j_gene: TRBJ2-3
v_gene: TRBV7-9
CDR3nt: TGTGCCAGCAGCTTATTCGGGGTTGATACGCAGTATTTT
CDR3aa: CASSLFGVDTQYF

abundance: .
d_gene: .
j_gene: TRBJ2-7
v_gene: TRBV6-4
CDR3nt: TGTGCCAGCCGGAGCTCCTACGAGCAGTACTTC
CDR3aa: CASRSSYEQYF

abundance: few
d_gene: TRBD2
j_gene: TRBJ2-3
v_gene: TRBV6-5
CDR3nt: TGTGCCAGCAAGGTGATAGCGGGAGATACGCAGTATTTT
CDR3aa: CASKVIAGDTQYF

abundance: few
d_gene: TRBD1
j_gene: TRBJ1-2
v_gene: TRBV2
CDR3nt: TGTGCCAGAACCGGGACAGGGGCCCTTTACACCTTC
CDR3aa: CARTGTGALYTF

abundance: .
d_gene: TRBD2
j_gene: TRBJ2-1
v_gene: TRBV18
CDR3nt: TGTGCCAGCTCACCCAGAGGGAACCCGGGACTAGCGGGAGGGTCCTACAATGAGCAGTTCTTC
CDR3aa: CASSPRGNPGLAGGSYNEQFF

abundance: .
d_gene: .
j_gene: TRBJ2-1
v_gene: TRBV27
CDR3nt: TGTGCCAGCAGTCCCGCGCAGGGGATTAGGCATGAGCAGTTCTTC
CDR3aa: CASSPAQGIRHEQFF

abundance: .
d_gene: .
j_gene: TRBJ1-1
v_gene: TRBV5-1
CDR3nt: TGCGCCAGCAGCCGCCAAGACAGGAACACTGAAGCTTTCTTT
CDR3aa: CASSRQDRNTEAFF

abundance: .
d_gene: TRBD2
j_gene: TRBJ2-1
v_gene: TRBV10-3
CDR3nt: TGTGCCATCAGTGAGTCGAAGGGGACTAGCGGACACAATGAGCAGTTCTTC
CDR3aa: CAISESKGTSGHNEQFF

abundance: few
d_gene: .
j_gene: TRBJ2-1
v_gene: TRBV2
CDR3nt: TGTGCCAGCAGAGGAGGGCCCGAGCAGTTCTTC
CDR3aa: CASRGGPEQFF

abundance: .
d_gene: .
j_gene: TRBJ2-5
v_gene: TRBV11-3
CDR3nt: TGTGCCAGCAGCTTAGAGGATTGGAAAGAGACCCAGTACTTC
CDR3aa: CASSLEDWKETQYF

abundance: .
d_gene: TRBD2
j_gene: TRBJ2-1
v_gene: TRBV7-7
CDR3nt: TGTGCTAGCAGCTTTGGCGGGGGGAATGAGCAGTTCTTC
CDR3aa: CASSFGGGNEQFF

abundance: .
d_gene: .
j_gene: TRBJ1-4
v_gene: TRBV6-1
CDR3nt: TGTGCCAGCAGTGGGCCCGGGACATGGTCTAATGAAAAACTGTTTTTT
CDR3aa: CASSGPGTWSNEKLFF

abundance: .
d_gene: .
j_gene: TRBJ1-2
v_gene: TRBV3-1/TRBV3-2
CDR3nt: TGTGCCAGCAGCCAAGTTCACGGGACGTGCCGACCCCCAGCCAGATATGGCTACACCTTC
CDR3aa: CASSQVHGTCRPPARYGYTF

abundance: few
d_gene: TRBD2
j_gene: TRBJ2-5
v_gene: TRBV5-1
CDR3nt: TGCGCCAGCAGCTCGCAACTAGCGGGCCAAGAGACCCAGTACTTC
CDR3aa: CASSSQLAGQETQYF